The 24 T cell receptor beta chains listed next were all sequenced from one sample in a study of CD8 T cells in ankylosing spondylitis. One entry per CDR3 protein, called by TCRdb with MiXCR from the 5' RACE reads. There are 200,000 to 250,000 distinct CDR3 sequences in the sample; 20% to 30% occur only once, and about 6.2% lies in the top ten. Sample: blood, either unsorted or a sorted T cell fraction (not recorded which). The receptors shown here come from a male donor with ankylosing spondylitis or in good health (not recorded which).

This clonotype was counted ten times or more. The chain couples TRBV4-3 to TRBJ2-1; TRBD2 matches 7 bases. This CDR3 spans 16 amino acids. CDR1 is LGHNA, CDR2 YSLEER, per germline. V trimming: 0 bases; J trimming: 4 bases; junction bases outside the gene matches: 6. CDR3 region: CASSQDSVSGYNEQFF. In nucleotides, the CDR3 is TGCGCCAGCAGCCAAGATTCGGTTAGCGGGTACAATGAGCAGTTCTTC.

The chain employs TRBV28 and TRBJ2-1, with 7 bases that match TRBD2. Germline CDR1 reads MDHEN; CDR2 reads SYDVKM. The V gene end was trimmed by 2 bases and the J gene end by 6 bases; junction bases not matched to a gene: 7. The CDR3 covers 15 residues. The CDR3 protein is CASSLLGGSVNEQFF. The DNA for the CDR3 is TGTGCCAGCAGTTTACTCGGCGGGAGTGTCAATGAGCAGTTCTTC.

This clonotype has more than one count but fewer than ten. The chain links TRBV6-2 or TRBV6-3 to TRBJ2-7; D might be TRBD1 (5 bases). The CDR3 extends over 17 amino acids. Germline CDR1 is MNHEY and CDR2 is SVGEGT. V dropped 2 bases and J dropped 2 bases, with 19 bases sitting between them. CDR3 residues: CASSYPDPPRVPYEQYF. The CDR3 nucleotides read TGTGCCAGCAGTTACCCAGACCCACCCAGGGTCCCCTACGAGCAGTACTTC.

This rearrangement joins TRBV29-1 to TRBJ1-1; 7 bases are shared with TRBD1. The V segment lost 5 bases and the J segment 4 bases; nucleotides outside the gene matches: 10. The CDR3 loop spans 14 amino acids. CDR1 SQVTM and CDR2 ANQGSEA come from the germline V gene. This CDR3 reads CSVRGDSQLTEAFF. In DNA form, the CDR3 reads TGCAGCGTTCGGGGGGACAGCCAGCTCACTGAAGCTTTCTTT.

A word on this clonotype: The junction departs from the called germline gene at one end, perhaps through a read error. The chain couples TRBV15 to TRBJ2-1; tentative D call: TRBD1 (5 bases). The length of the CDR3 is 16 residues. Looked up from germline, CDR1 is LNHNV and CDR2 is YYDKDF (reference sequence). The DNA for the CDR3 is TGTGCCGCCAGCAGAGATCAGGGCCTAGGCTACAATGAGCAGTTCTTC. Protein product: CAASRDQGLGYNEQFF. Full variable domain (rest looked up from reference TRBV15 and TRBJ2-1): DAMVIQNPRYQVTQFGKPVTLSCSQTLNHNVMYWYQQKSSQAPKLLFHYYDKDFNNEADTPDNFQSRRPNTSFCFLDIRSPGLGDTAMYLCAASRDQGLGYNEQFFGPGTRLTVL.

This clonotype has at least ten counts. V usage is TRBV5-1 and J usage is TRBJ1-2, with D hard to call. Germline V gives CDR1 SGHRS, CDR2 YFSETQ. This CDR3 spans 14 amino acids. V was trimmed by 5 bases and J by 4 bases, leaving 15 bases between them. The CDR3 region has the DNA TGCGCCAGCAGACCCTACACCGACGGCTATGGCTACACCTTC. Amino acids: CASRPYTDGYGYTF.

This clonotype was seen repeatedly, ten times or more. The chain uses TRBV12-3 or TRBV12-4 and TRBJ2-5, with no clear D. This CDR3 is built from 13 residues. Trimming took 6 bases from V and 2 from J, leaving 10 bases between them. The CDR3 region is CASRRNKQETQYF. The CDR3 DNA reads TGTGCCAGCAGGCGCAACAAACAAGAGACCCAGTACTTC.

This clonotype has only a few counts. This chain links TRBV27 with TRBJ1-5; D gene unclear. This CDR3 spans 16 amino acids. V shed 3 bases and J shed 2 bases, with 14 bases lying between them. Germline values: CDR1 MNHEY, CDR2 SMNVEV (reference sequence). CDR3 DNA sequence: TGTGCCAGCAGTTTCGGAAACCCTGGGGGCAATCAGCCCCAGCATTTT. Translation: CASSFGNPGGNQPQHF.

This clonotype was recorded a few times. The chain is built from TRBV20-1 and TRBJ2-2; 9 nucleotides align to TRBD2. Germline trimming cut 1 base from V and 3 bases from J; bases unmatched to any gene: 6. The CDR3 length is 16 residues. The germline V gene encodes CDR1 DFQATT and CDR2 SNEGSKA (reference sequence). The CDR3: CSARGSSGRDTGELFF. The CDR3 bases are TGCAGTGCTAGAGGGAGTAGCGGGAGAGACACCGGGGAGCTGTTTTTT.

This clonotype was observed a few times. The chain carries TRBV29-1 and TRBJ1-1; D ambiguous. Trimming pared 7 bases from V and 0 bases from J, leaving 6 bases between. The germline gives CDR1 SQVTM, CDR2 ANQGSEA. There are 11 residues in the CDR3. CDR3: CSGALNTEAFF. Here the CDR3 DNA reads TGCAGCGGAGCTCTGAACACTGAAGCTTTCTTT.

The CDR3: CASSEGRGANYGYTF. CDR3 DNA sequence: TGTGCCAGCAGTGAAGGCCGGGGGGCCAACTATGGCTACACCTTC. The chain links TRBV25-1 to TRBJ1-2; perhaps TRBD1 as D (6 bases). V was trimmed by 2 bases and J by 2 bases, leaving 12 bases between them. The CDR3 spans 15 residues. Per the germline V gene, CDR1 is MGHDK and CDR2 is SYGVNS.

V usage is TRBV29-1 and J usage is TRBJ2-7; D may correspond to TRBD1 or TRBD2 (6 bases each). The V gene lost 6 bases and the J gene lost 6 bases, with 12 bases spanning the gap. Germline loops: CDR1 SQVTM, CDR2 ANQGSEA. The CDR3 consists of 11 residues. The chain's CDR3 is CSVGGPGEQYF. The CDR3 nucleotides read TGCAGCGTGGGGGGCCCTGGCGAGCAGTACTTC.

In its sample, this clonotype was seen many times. The genes are TRBV20-1 and TRBJ2-1; D remains ambiguous. The germline gives CDR1 DFQATT, CDR2 SNEGSKA (reference sequence). V lost 6 bases and J 0 bases, leaving 6 bases between the germline ends. The CDR3 consists of 12 residues. CDR3 amino acids: CSAPPSYNEQFF. The CDR3 nucleotides read TGCAGTGCCCCACCCTCCTACAATGAGCAGTTCTTC.

This chain uses TRBV6-5 with TRBJ2-5; D is possibly TRBD2 (6 bases). The CDR3 contains 12 residues. Germline CDR1 reads MNHEY; CDR2 reads SVGAGI. V was shortened by 8 bases and J by 7 bases, with 14 bases between the two germline ends. This CDR3 reads CASRGPAGTQYF. The DNA for the CDR3 is TGTGCCAGCCGGGGCCCAGCGGGGACCCAGTACTTC.

This clonotype has just one count. This chain uses TRBV7-3 with TRBJ2-2; D not certain. The CDR3 loop spans 13 amino acids. Germline-derived CDR1 and CDR2 are SGHTA and FQGTGA. V lost 4 bases and J lost 3, with 6 bases in between. This CDR3 is CASSYQDTGELFF. The CDR3 DNA reads TGTGCCAGCAGCTACCAGGACACCGGGGAGCTGTTTTTT.

This clonotype was counted ten times or more. The rearrangement joins TRBV12-3 or TRBV12-4 to TRBJ2-7; 8 positions match TRBD2. J was trimmed by 5 bases and V by 5 bases; bases with no gene match: 8. CDR3 length equals 14 residues. Here the CDR3 DNA reads TGTGCCAGCAGTCCCCGGGAGGGTAGGCACGAGCAGTACTTC. Protein sequence: CASSPREGRHEQYF.

The table lists this clonotype with many counts. The genes are TRBV5-1 and TRBJ2-2, with D perhaps given as TRBD1 or TRBD2 (5 bases each). The germline V gene encodes CDR1 SGHRS and CDR2 YFSETQ. V was trimmed by 1 base and J by 4 bases, leaving 8 bases between them. This CDR3 spans 14 amino acids. CDR3 bases: TGCGCCAGCAGCTTGCCAGGGAGCACCGGGGAGCTGTTTTTT. It is translated as CASSLPGSTGELFF.

The chain uses TRBV5-1 and TRBJ2-7, with D unresolved. Trimming stripped 4 bases from V and 0 bases from J, with 8 bases between. Germline V CDR1 and CDR2: SGHRS, YFSETQ. The CDR3 sequence is 13 residues long. The CDR3 DNA is TGCGCCAGCAGCGGAACAAACTCCTACGAGCAGTACTTC. This gives the protein CASSGTNSYEQYF. Based on the CDR3 plus reference TRBV5-1 and TRBJ2-7, the full variable domain is KAGVTQTPRYLIKTRGQQVTLSCSPISGHRSVSWYQQTPGQGLQFLFEYFSETQRNKGNFPGRFSGRQFSNSRSEMNVSTLELGDSALYLCASSGTNSYEQYFGPGTRLTVT.

V and J are TRBV7-3 and TRBJ2-6, with a possible D match to TRBD1 (6 bases). The CDR3 spans 15 residues. The germline V gene encodes CDR1 SGHTA and CDR2 FQGTGA. V shed 6 bases and J shed 4 bases, with 13 bases lying between them. CDR3 DNA: TGTGCCAGCAGTCCACAGGGTTTCGGGGCCAACGTCCTGACTTTC. Translation: CASSPQGFGANVLTF.

The chain combines TRBV5-6 with TRBJ1-2, with TRBD1 as a possible D gene (5 bases). The CDR3 is made up of 12 amino acids. Per the germline V gene, CDR1 is SGHDT and CDR2 is YYEEEE. V lost 1 base to trimming and J lost 8 bases, with 9 bases between them. In DNA, the CDR3 is TGTGCCAGCAGCTTGATGGGGGACGGCTACACCTTC. This encodes CASSLMGDGYTF.

The chain uses TRBV29-1 and TRBJ2-1; no definite D call. Germline V gene sequence: CDR1 SQVTM, CDR2 ANQGSEA. V lost 3 bases to trimming and J lost 8 bases, with 11 bases between them. The CDR3 totals 12 residues. The CDR3 reads CSVEALGYEQFF. The CDR3 nucleotides read TGCAGCGTTGAGGCGCTGGGCTATGAGCAGTTCTTC.

The chain is built from TRBV10-3 and TRBJ2-5, with D unresolved. Trimming removed 2 bases from V and 1 base from J, with 5 bases in between. Germline V gene data show CDR1 as ENHRY and CDR2 as SYGVKD. This CDR3 contains 13 residues. The CDR3 coding sequence is TGTGCCATCAGTGAGGGATTCCAAGAGACCCAGTACTTC. Translated: CAISEGFQETQYF.

In its sample, this clonotype was seen many times. V gene TRBV20-1 combines with J gene TRBJ1-6, with TRBD1 matching over 8 bases. The ends lost 3 bases at V and 14 bases at J; junction bases unmatched: 3. Germline values: CDR1 DFQATT, CDR2 SNEGSKA (reference sequence). The CDR3 runs 11 residues. The CDR3 coding sequence is TGCAGTGCTAGGCAGGGGGCTACCCTCCACTTT. This gives the protein CSARQGATLHF.

Details on this clonotype: A much bigger clone sits one base away, suggesting this may be a read error. The genes are TRBV5-1 and TRBJ2-3; D not resolved. The V and J ends lost 1 base and 1 base respectively, with 13 bases between them. This CDR3 contains 16 residues. CDR1 SGHRS and CDR2 YFSETQ come from the germline V gene. The CDR3 DNA sequence: TGCGCCAGCAGCTTGACCTCCGGCATACGCACAGATACGCAGTATTTT. Translating gives CASSLTSGIRTDTQYF. The full variable domain, with the rest looked up from reference TRBV5-1 and TRBJ2-3, is KAGVTQTPRYLIKTRGQQVTLSCSPISGHRSVSWYQQTPGQGLQFLFEYFSETQRNKGNFPGRFSGRQFSNSRSEMNVSTLELGDSALYLCASSLTSGIRTDTQYFGPGTRLTVL.